This T cell receptor beta chain is drawn from a study of identical twins. General observations from the study: Modelling approaches yielded underestimates of out-of-frame TCR alpha sharing between monozygotic twins. For out-of-frame alpha sequences shared by twins, low generation probability was in excess.

Germline values: CDR1 SQVTM, CDR2 ANQGSEA. This CDR3 comprises 14 residues. The V segment lost 8 bases and the J segment 6 bases; nucleotides outside the gene matches: 13. Every sampled donor was Caucasian and healthy. This clonotype was counted ten times or more. The antigen is undetermined. TCRdb reprocessed the 5' RACE reads via MiXCR and lists one record per CDR3 protein. Of a few hundred thousand distinct CDR3 sequences listed, around 8.3% are singletons. In addition, the sample was reused for a study of yellow fever vaccine responses in identical twins.

Material: CD8+ T cells sorted from blood. The origin of this receptor is a woman under 30 in good health. The V and J genes are TRBV29-1 and TRBJ2-3, with 8 bases that match TRBD2. CDR3 DNA sequence: TGCAGCTTAACTAGCGGACTCCACTCGGATACGCAGTATTTT. It codes for CSLTSGLHSDTQYF.